These T cell receptor beta chains were read from a single sample in a study of PD-1 blockade in classical Hodgkin lymphoma. Only in-frame clones appear in the TCRdb table, and some are missing; sequencing was by immunoSEQ multiplex PCR. This table has about 44,000 clones, 60% to 70% appearing once. The sample consisted of peripheral blood mononuclear cells (PBMCs), taken before the fourth cycle of nivolumab. The receptors were sampled from a human donor with classical Hodgkin lymphoma. Each CDR3 is given with its conserved first and last residue. D genes are given only for firm matches.

cdr3_aa,j_call,v_call,d_call
CASRTGANGNQPQHF,TRBJ1-5,TRBV19,TRBD1
CASGRGASYNEQFF,TRBJ2-1,TRBV11-3,.
CASSYTRGGRSYEQYF,TRBJ2-7,TRBV6-5,.
CASSRQGPTEAFF,TRBJ1-1,TRBV7-9,TRBD1
CASTIPGTGRQPQHF,TRBJ1-5,TRBV19,TRBD1
CASSYLLGGANVLTF,TRBJ2-6,TRBV5-1,.
CASSVGLEHEQYF,TRBJ2-7,TRBV9,TRBD2
CSANPGNEQFF,TRBJ2-1,TRBV20-1,.
CASSLQGIAYEQYF,TRBJ2-7,TRBV6-5,.
CSAPLAGGVADTQYF,TRBJ2-3,TRBV29-1,TRBD2
CSVQGQSESTDTQYF,TRBJ2-3,TRBV29-1,.
CASSQERGVGGYTF,TRBJ1-2,TRBV4-3,.
CASSLEGGEVTEAFF,TRBJ1-1,TRBV7-9,TRBD1
CASSIAPADTQYF,TRBJ2-3,TRBV19,.
CASSLGTGGYTF,TRBJ1-2,TRBV28,.
CASSFALLSPHEQYF,TRBJ2-7,TRBV7-2,.
CASSLQGPYGYTF,TRBJ1-2,TRBV19,.
CASSLAQGFTEAFF,TRBJ1-1,TRBV5-4,.
CASSQLAGGIAGELFF,TRBJ2-2,TRBV4-3,TRBD2
CASSSPGHYTEAFF,TRBJ1-1,TRBV7-2,.
CSVRTRLEQYF,TRBJ2-7,TRBV20-1,TRBD2
CASKTGGGGYTF,TRBJ1-2,TRBV6-5,.
CASSGRLNTEAFF,TRBJ1-1,TRBV6-1,.
CAWSERGGLGTQYF,TRBJ2-3,TRBV30,TRBD2
CAIQPGGTNQPQHF,TRBJ1-5,TRBV10-3,.